The 32 T cell receptor beta chains below come from one sample, sequenced in a study of CD8 T cells in Susac syndrome. The RNA, roughly 0.45 to 1 ug, was put through reverse transcription using random hexamers. Using its own MiXCR run on the immunoSEQ multiplex PCR reads, TCRdb lists one record per CDR3 protein. The sample lists 350,000 to 550,000 distinct CDR3 sequences; approximately 89% were seen once. Input material: CD8+ T cells from PBMCs. Receptors were obtained from a human donor with multiple sclerosis.

The chain carries TRBV2 and TRBJ2-5; D is unclear. Trimming removed 8 bases at V and 2 bases at J, with 18 bases between. The CDR3 spans 15 residues. The V gene's germline CDR1 is SNHLY and CDR2 FYNNEI. CDR3 in DNA: TGTGCCAGCCATGGACCCCCGATGACACAAGAGACCCAGTACTTC. It encodes CASHGPPMTQETQYF.

V is TRBV5-1 and J is TRBJ1-2; possible D gene TRBD1, 5 bases. The V gene lost 6 bases and the J gene lost 3 bases, with 18 bases spanning the gap. CDR3 length equals 15 residues. Per the germline V gene, CDR1 is SGHRS and CDR2 is YFSETQ. In DNA, the CDR3 is TGCGCCAGCATCGATACAACCGGGGCCGACTATGGCTACACCTTC. This translates into CASIDTTGADYGYTF.

The chain is built from TRBV28 and TRBJ2-2; D unresolved. Germline V gene sequence: CDR1 MDHEN, CDR2 SYDVKM. The ends were cut back, 7 bases at V and 12 bases at J, with 21 bases in the middle. The CDR3 runs 14 residues. The DNA for the CDR3 is TGTGCCAGCACCATAAGAACGGACGCAACCAAGCTGTTTTTT. Translating gives CASTIRTDATKLFF.

The chain uses TRBV28 and TRBJ1-5; D may be TRBD1 (6 bases). The V and J ends lost 3 bases and 1 base respectively, with 19 bases between them. Germline-derived CDR1 and CDR2 are MDHEN and SYDVKM. There are 18 residues in the CDR3. CDR3 loop: CASSFRRARGKSNQPQHF. Written as DNA, the CDR3 is TGTGCCAGCAGTTTCCGGCGGGCCAGGGGAAAGAGCAATCAGCCCCAGCATTTT. Together with reference TRBV28 and TRBJ1-5, the CDR3 gives the full variable domain: DVKVTQSSRYLVKRTGEKVFLECVQDMDHENMFWYRQDPGLGLRLIYFSYDVKMKEKGDIPEGYSVSREKKERFSLILESASTNQTSMYLCASSFRRARGKSNQPQHFGDGTRLSIL.

V usage is TRBV6-5 and J usage is TRBJ2-1; unclear D gene. The CDR3 extends over 13 amino acids. Per germline, CDR1 MNHEY and CDR2 SVGAGI. Deletions cut 5 bases from V and 4 bases from J, with 9 bases between. Here the CDR3 reads CASSTGPYNEQFF. CDR3 DNA: TGTGCCAGCAGTACTGGACCGTACAATGAGCAGTTCTTC.

CDR3 in DNA: TGTGCCAGCAGCTTAGTCCGATTGGGGGGCTACAATGAGCAGTTCTTC. It is translated as CASSLVRLGGYNEQFF. This sequence joins TRBV7-8 and TRBJ2-1; the D gene is possibly TRBD2 (6 bases). The germline gives CDR1 SGHVS, CDR2 FQNEAQ. The germline V and J ends were trimmed by 1 base and 3 bases, with 13 bases remaining between them. The CDR3 contains 16 residues.

The J gene is TRBJ1-1, the V gene TRBV2; D ambiguous. Germline-derived CDR1 and CDR2 are SNHLY and FYNNEI. CDR3 length: 12 amino acids. Trimming removed 5 bases at V and 7 bases at J, with 11 bases between. In nucleotides, the CDR3 is TGTGCCAGCAGTCCCGGGCCGCTTGAAGCTTTCTTT. Protein: CASSPGPLEAFF.

This chain uses TRBV3-1 with TRBJ2-6; D uncertain. This CDR3 is 17 amino acids long. The germline V gene has CDR1 LGHDT and CDR2 YNNKEL (reference sequence). V lost 0 bases and J 0 bases, leaving 9 bases between the germline ends. The CDR3 nucleotides read TGTGCCAGCAGCCAAGATTCGACGAGCTCTGGGGCCAACGTCCTGACTTTC. As protein: CASSQDSTSSGANVLTF.

The V gene is TRBV6-5, the J gene TRBJ2-7; no clear D. The V end lost 2 bases, the J end lost 3 bases, and 11 bases lay between the germline ends. This CDR3 contains 14 residues. Germline loops: CDR1 MNHEY, CDR2 SVGAGI. DNA for the CDR3: TGTGCCAGCAGTTACGGTCGACTTGACTACGAGCAGTACTTC. Encoded protein: CASSYGRLDYEQYF.

The J gene is TRBJ2-1, the V gene TRBV20-1, with 16 bases aligning to TRBD2. J lost 2 bases, V lost 8 bases, and 9 bases had no gene match. From germline, CDR1 is DFQATT and CDR2 SNEGSKA (reference sequence). The CDR3 totals 17 residues. The CDR3 loop is CSTRPGTSGRAYNEQFF. In DNA, the CDR3 is TGCAGTACGAGACCCGGGACTAGCGGGAGGGCCTACAATGAGCAGTTCTTC.

This sequence joins TRBV12-3 or TRBV12-4 and TRBJ2-7; D not certain. V was trimmed by 3 bases and J by 2 bases, leaving 8 bases between them. This CDR3 is built from 13 residues. The CDR3: CASSFGITYEQYF. The DNA of the CDR3 is TGTGCCAGCAGTTTTGGGATTACCTACGAGCAGTACTTC.

The chain combines TRBV7-6 with TRBJ2-7, with 10 bases aligning to TRBD1. CDR3 length: 15 amino acids. V lost 5 bases, J lost 4 bases, and 8 bases stayed unmatched. The V gene's germline CDR1 is SGHVS and CDR2 FNYEAQ. CDR3 DNA: TGTGCCAGCAGCCTCGGGACAGGGGCATTGTACGAGCAGTACTTC. It translates to CASSLGTGALYEQYF.

The V and J genes are TRBV30 and TRBJ1-1; D is unresolved. V dropped 3 bases and J dropped 2 bases, with 16 bases sitting between them. The germline gives CDR1 GTSNPN, CDR2 SVGIG (reference sequence). CDR3 length: 15 residues. The CDR3 DNA reads as TGTGCCTGGAGCCACGACCTAGGTTTAAACACTGAAGCTTTCTTT. Translated: CAWSHDLGLNTEAFF.

V is TRBV21-1 and J is TRBJ1-5; TRBD1 is the table's D call and was not checked against the DNA. TRBV21-1 is designated a pseudogene. The CDR3 has 17 amino acids. The CDR3 DNA reads as TGTGCCAGCAGCATGAGACATGGGACAGAGAGCAATCAGCCCCAGCATTTT. Translating it yields CASSMRHGTESNQPQHF.

This chain connects TRBV6-1 to TRBJ1-1; D uncertain. V gave up 6 bases and J gave up 0 bases, with 20 bases separating them. CDR3 size: 17 residues. CDR1 MNHNS and CDR2 SASEGT come from the germline V gene. The DNA of the CDR3 is TGTGCCAGCAGCGTGAGCGACGTGGCTCCTTTGAACACTGAAGCTTTCTTT. It yields the protein CASSVSDVAPLNTEAFF.

This clonotype was found a few times. V usage is TRBV7-9 and J usage is TRBJ1-5; 7 bases match TRBD1. Germline V gene data show CDR1 as SEHNR and CDR2 as FQNEAQ (reference sequence). The junction had 2 bases not matched to a gene; V was cut back by 4 bases and J by 2 bases. The CDR3 contains 14 residues. The chain's CDR3 is CASSSGTGNQPQHF. DNA for the CDR3: TGTGCCAGCAGCTCCGGGACAGGCAATCAGCCCCAGCATTTT.

V usage is TRBV19 and J usage is TRBJ1-2; D unclear. The CDR3 sequence is 13 residues long. Germline CDR1 is LNHDA and CDR2 is SQIVND (reference sequence). Trimming stripped 8 bases from V and 4 bases from J, with 14 bases between. CDR3 DNA sequence: TGTGCCAGTTTGGGAGGGCTCCTCTATGGCTACACCTTC. This sequence encodes CASLGGLLYGYTF.

The V gene is TRBV5-5, the J gene TRBJ2-7; maybe TRBD1 (5 bases). The ends were cut back, 7 bases at V and 3 bases at J, with 11 bases in the middle. Germline V gene data show CDR1 as SGHKS and CDR2 as YYEKEE (reference sequence). This CDR3 comprises 12 residues. Here the CDR3 reads CASQGEVYEQYF. As DNA, the CDR3 is TGTGCCAGCCAAGGGGAAGTCTACGAGCAGTACTTC.

This chain connects TRBV20-1 to TRBJ1-5, with 7 bases fitting TRBD1. The junction had 11 bases not matched to a gene; V was cut back by 6 bases and J by 0 bases. CDR1 and CDR2 from the germline V gene are DFQATT and SNEGSKA (reference sequence). The CDR3 consists of 16 residues. As DNA, the CDR3 is TGCAGTGCGCCGGACAGGAAAGACGATAGCAATCAGCCCCAGCATTTT. Encoded protein: CSAPDRKDDSNQPQHF.

The V and J genes are TRBV29-1 and TRBJ2-1; D unclear. The germline V and J ends were trimmed by 4 bases and 5 bases, with 9 bases remaining between them. The germline V gene has CDR1 SQVTM and CDR2 ANQGSEA. There are 12 residues in the CDR3. CDR3 region: CSVVGPHNEQFF. DNA of the CDR3: TGCAGCGTTGTAGGACCCCACAATGAGCAGTTCTTC.

The chain links TRBV7-9 to TRBJ1-1; 9 nucleotides agree with TRBD1. V lost 1 base and J lost 3; bases outside the gene matches: 3. Per germline, CDR1 SEHNR and CDR2 FQNEAQ (reference sequence). This CDR3 comprises 15 residues. The CDR3 DNA sequence: TGTGCCAGCAGCTTAGACACAGGGGGCCACACTGAAGCTTTCTTT. It encodes CASSLDTGGHTEAFF.

The rearrangement uses TRBV7-2 and TRBJ2-2; tentative D call: TRBD2 (6 bases). The CDR3 length is 15 residues. Germline-derived CDR1 and CDR2 are SGHTA and FQGNSA. Trimming removed 4 bases at V and 1 base at J, with 10 bases between. The DNA for the CDR3 is TGTGCCAGCAGCTCCAGTAGCGGGAACACCGGGGAGCTGTTTTTT. Translating it yields CASSSSSGNTGELFF.

The rearrangement links TRBV27 to TRBJ1-1; D uncertain. Trimming took 1 base from V and 5 from J, leaving 11 bases between them. Germline values: CDR1 MNHEY, CDR2 SMNVEV (reference sequence). This CDR3 region has 14 residues. The CDR3 spells CASSLYPQGTEAFF. The DNA of the CDR3 is TGTGCCAGCAGTTTATACCCCCAAGGTACTGAAGCTTTCTTT.

This clonotype was detected a few times. The chain joins TRBV27 to TRBJ2-7, with D unclear. The CDR3 is made up of 14 amino acids. Trimming stripped 2 bases from V and 3 bases from J, with 11 bases between. CDR1 and CDR2 (germline): MNHEY, SMNVEV (reference sequence). The CDR3 DNA sequence: TGTGCCAGCAGTTTAGGGTTGGAGAGCTACGAGCAGTACTTC. Residues: CASSLGLESYEQYF.

A few counts support this clonotype. This chain joins TRBV29-1 and TRBJ2-3, with 7 bases lining up with TRBD2. Germline lookup yields CDR1 SQVTM and CDR2 ANQGSEA. Unmatched junction bases numbered 14, after V lost 6 bases and J lost 8 bases. The CDR3 spans 14 residues. CDR3 nucleotide sequence: TGCAGCGTCGAAAGGTCAGCGGGGTCGGGTACGCAGTATTTT. This codes for CSVERSAGSGTQYF.

The CDR3 protein is CASRGGKLNTGELFF. The CDR3 DNA reads as TGCGCCAGCAGGGGTGGAAAACTGAACACCGGGGAGCTGTTTTTT. This sequence joins TRBV4-1 and TRBJ2-2; D is undetermined. V was shortened by 6 bases and J by 1 base, with 12 bases between the two germline ends. The germline V gene encodes CDR1 MGHRA and CDR2 YSYEKL. The CDR3 has 15 amino acids.

The CDR3 here is CASSPGTGDLREPQHF. The DNA of the CDR3 is TGTGCCAGCAGTCCAGGGACAGGGGATCTTCGGGAGCCCCAGCATTTT. The chain links TRBV27 to TRBJ1-5; TRBD1 agrees at 10 bases. Looked up from germline, CDR1 is MNHEY and CDR2 is SMNVEV (reference sequence). This CDR3 region has 16 residues. V was clipped by 5 bases and J by 8 bases; unmatched bases: 12.

The CDR3 sequence: CASSLGTGTNTGELFF. The CDR3 DNA sequence: TGTGCCAGCAGTTTAGGGACAGGGACGAACACCGGGGAGCTGTTTTTT. This chain connects TRBV28 to TRBJ2-2; 9 nucleotides match TRBD1. CDR1 MDHEN and CDR2 SYDVKM come from the germline V gene. The ends lost 2 bases at V and 0 bases at J; junction bases unmatched: 1. The CDR3 has 16 amino acids.

This clonotype is a singleton in its sample. This chain joins TRBV28 and TRBJ2-2, with 9 bases aligning to TRBD2. CDR3 length equals 22 residues. J gave up 3 bases and V 2 bases, and 22 bases lay outside the gene matches. Germline V gives CDR1 MDHEN, CDR2 SYDVKM. As DNA, the CDR3 is TGTGCCAGCAGTTTAGGATTGTCGCCGGCGGGAGGGCCCTCGAGGTACACCGGGGAGCTGTTTTTT. It encodes CASSLGLSPAGGPSRYTGELFF. Combining the CDR3 with reference TRBV28 and TRBJ2-2 gives the whole variable domain DVKVTQSSRYLVKRTGEKVFLECVQDMDHENMFWYRQDPGLGLRLIYFSYDVKMKEKGDIPEGYSVSREKKERFSLILESASTNQTSMYLCASSLGLSPAGGPSRYTGELFFGEGSRLTVL.

The chain couples TRBV5-4 to TRBJ2-1, with 15 bases identical to TRBD2. The CDR3 runs to 18 residues. Trimming took 3 bases from V and 0 from J; bases not matched to a gene: 4. From germline, CDR1 is SGHNT and CDR2 YYREEE (reference sequence). The CDR3 loop reads CASSYGLAGGRSYNEQFF. The CDR3 DNA follows: TGTGCCAGCAGCTACGGACTAGCGGGGGGGCGCTCCTACAATGAGCAGTTCTTC.

The chain uses TRBV27 and TRBJ2-1, with D perhaps TRBD2 (6 bases). The CDR3 runs to 14 residues. The germline V gene has CDR1 MNHEY and CDR2 SMNVEV (reference sequence). V lost 2 bases and J lost 6, with 11 bases in between. The CDR3 is CASSLPGATNEQFF. For the CDR3, the DNA is TGTGCCAGCAGTTTACCGGGAGCAACCAATGAGCAGTTCTTC.

The V and J genes are TRBV27 and TRBJ1-2, with D uncertain. CDR3 length equals 14 residues. CDR1 and CDR2 (germline): MNHEY, SMNVEV (reference sequence). Trimming removed 3 bases from V and 6 bases from J, with 14 bases in between. The chain's CDR3 is CASSLVSGQNGYTF. Written as DNA, the CDR3 is TGTGCCAGCAGTTTGGTTTCGGGTCAGAATGGCTACACCTTC.